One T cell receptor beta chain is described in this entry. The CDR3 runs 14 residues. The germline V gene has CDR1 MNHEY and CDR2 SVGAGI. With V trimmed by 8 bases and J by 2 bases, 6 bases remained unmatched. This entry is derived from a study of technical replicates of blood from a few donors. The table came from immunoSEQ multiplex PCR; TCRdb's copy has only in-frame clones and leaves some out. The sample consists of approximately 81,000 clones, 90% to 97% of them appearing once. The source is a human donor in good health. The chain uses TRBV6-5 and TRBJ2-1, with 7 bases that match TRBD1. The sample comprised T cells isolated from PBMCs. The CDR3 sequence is CASSPGTAYNEQFF. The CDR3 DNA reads TGTGCCAGCTCCCCCGGGACAGCCTACAATGAGCAGTTCTTC.